This T cell receptor beta chain was captured in a study of cytomegalovirus exposure and HLA in healthy donors. Trimming cost V 3 bases and J 8 bases; bases outside gene matches: 8. The germline V gene has CDR1 SGHTA and CDR2 FQGTGA. This CDR3 is 15 amino acids long. The PCR contained 60 Vbeta and 13 Jbeta primers. The repertoire was sequenced with immunoSEQ multiplex PCR; TCRdb's copy has only in-frame clones and lacks some. The sample has over 80,000 clones, roughly 70% seen once. Comments on this clone: Its specificity is not known.

Study-level results: An analysis done earlier found most TCR beta V segments productive about 87% or about 30% of the time. Association with HLA alleles at 0.05 false discovery rate was found for 16,951 TCR beta sequences in a later analysis.

The sequence was collected from a man aged 40-49 years in good health and CMV-seronegative. The specimen sequenced was PBMCs. The rearrangement uses TRBV7-3 and TRBJ2-1, with TRBD2 matching 9 bases. CDR3 region: CASSFPGLAVDEQFF. In DNA, the CDR3 is TGTGCCAGCAGCTTCCCGGGACTAGCCGTGGATGAGCAGTTCTTC.